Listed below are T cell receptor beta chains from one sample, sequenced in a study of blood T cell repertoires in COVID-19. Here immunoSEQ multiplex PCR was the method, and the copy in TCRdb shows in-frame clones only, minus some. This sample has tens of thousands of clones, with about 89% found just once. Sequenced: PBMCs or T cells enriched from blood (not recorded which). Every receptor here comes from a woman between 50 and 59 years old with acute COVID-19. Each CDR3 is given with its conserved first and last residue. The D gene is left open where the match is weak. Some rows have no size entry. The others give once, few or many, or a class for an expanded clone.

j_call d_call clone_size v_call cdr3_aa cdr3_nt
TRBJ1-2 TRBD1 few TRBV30 CAWSRRRGTDFSFHGYTF TGTGCCTGGAGCAGACGAAGGGGGACAGACTTTTCCTTCCATGGCTACACCTTC
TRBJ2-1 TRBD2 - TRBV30 CAWKASGIRNEQFF TGTGCCTGGAAGGCTAGCGGGATTCGAAATGAGCAGTTCTTC
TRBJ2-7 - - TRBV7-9 CASSPSGTFTYEQYF TGTGCCAGCAGCCCCTCCGGGACATTCACCTACGAGCAGTACTTC
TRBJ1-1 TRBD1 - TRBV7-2 CASSTGQGTEAFF TGTGCCAGCAGCACTGGACAGGGCACTGAAGCTTTCTTT
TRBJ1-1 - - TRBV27 CASKGGTRRGTEAFF TGTGCCAGCAAGGGGGGGACAAGGAGGGGCACTGAAGCTTTCTTT
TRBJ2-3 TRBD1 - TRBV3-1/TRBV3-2 CASSQGQGVTDTQYF TGTGCCAGCAGCCAAGGTCAGGGGGTAACAGATACGCAGTATTTT
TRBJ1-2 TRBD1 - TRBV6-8 CASSSVNRGPDGYTF TGTGCCAGCAGTTCCGTCAACAGGGGGCCAGATGGCTACACCTTC
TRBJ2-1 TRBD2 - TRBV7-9 CASSLLAGTEQFF TGTGCCAGCAGCTTACTAGCGGGAACCGAGCAGTTCTTC
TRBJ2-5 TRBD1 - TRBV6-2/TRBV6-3 CASSPDGTGIGTQYF TGTGCCAGCAGTCCAGACGGGACAGGGATTGGCACCCAGTACTTC
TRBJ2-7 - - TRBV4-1 CASSRRRTEDEQYF TGCGCCAGCAGCCGAAGACGGACAGAGGACGAGCAGTACTTC
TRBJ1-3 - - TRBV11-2 CASSLETRSGNTIYF TGTGCCAGCAGCTTAGAAACGAGGTCTGGAAACACCATATATTTT
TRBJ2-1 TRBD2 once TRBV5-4 CASSLVVAGGHNEQFF TGTGCCAGCAGCTTGGTTGTAGCGGGAGGTCACAATGAGCAGTTCTTC
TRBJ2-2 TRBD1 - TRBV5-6 CASSSGRTGGYGELFF TGTGCCAGCAGCTCGGGCCGGACAGGGGGGTACGGGGAGCTGTTTTTT
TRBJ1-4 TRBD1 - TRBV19 CASTLGDGTGNEKLFF TGTGCCAGTACCTTGGGTGATGGGACAGGGAACGAAAAACTGTTTTTT
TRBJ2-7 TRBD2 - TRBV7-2 CASSLTSGGWNEQYF TGTGCCAGCAGTCTGACTAGCGGGGGGTGGAACGAGCAGTACTTC
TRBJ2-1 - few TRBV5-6 CASSQAEGHYNEQFF TGTGCCAGCAGCCAGGCGGAGGGGCACTACAATGAGCAGTTCTTC
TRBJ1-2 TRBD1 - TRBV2 CASSVWTGEGYTF TGTGCCAGCAGTGTGTGGACAGGGGAAGGCTACACCTTC
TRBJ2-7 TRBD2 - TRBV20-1 CSASSGSNYEQYF TGCAGTGCTAGTAGCGGGAGCAATTACGAGCAGTACTTC
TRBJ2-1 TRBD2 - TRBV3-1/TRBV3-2 CASSLGPGTSSSTKQFF TGTGCCAGCAGCCTCGGTCCCGGGACTAGCAGCTCTACCAAGCAGTTCTTC
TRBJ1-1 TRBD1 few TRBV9 CASSVDAGQGTEAFF TGTGCCAGCAGCGTAGACGCTGGACAGGGAACTGAAGCTTTCTTT
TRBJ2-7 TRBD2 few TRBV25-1 CASSGAPTSWKQYF TGTGCCAGCAGTGGGGCACCGACTAGCTGGAAGCAGTACTTC
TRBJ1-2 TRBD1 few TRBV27 CASSLSGQGNGYTF TGTGCCAGCAGTTTATCGGGACAGGGGAATGGCTACACCTTC
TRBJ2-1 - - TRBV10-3 CATTVIAVYNEQFF TGTGCCACCACTGTCATAGCGGTCTACAATGAGCAGTTCTTC
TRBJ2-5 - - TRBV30 CAWSLNQETQYF TGTGCCTGGAGCCTTAACCAAGAGACCCAGTACTTC
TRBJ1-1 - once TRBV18 CASSPMGQSSGTEAFF TGTGCCAGCTCACCAATGGGCCAGTCCAGTGGCACTGAAGCTTTCTTT
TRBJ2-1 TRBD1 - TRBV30 CAWRRRQGTHNEQFF TGTGCCTGGAGGAGGAGACAGGGAACCCACAATGAGCAGTTCTTC
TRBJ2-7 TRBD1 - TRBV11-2 CASSLNRGEQYF TGTGCCAGCAGCTTAAACAGGGGTGAGCAGTACTTC
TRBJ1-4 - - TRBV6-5 CASSYLRFNEKLFF TGTGCCAGCAGTTACCTGCGCTTTAATGAAAAACTGTTTTTT
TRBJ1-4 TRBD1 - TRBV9 CASSPRDSEKLFF TGTGCCAGCAGCCCACGGGACAGTGAAAAACTGTTTTTT
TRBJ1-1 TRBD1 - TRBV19 CASSTDRGTNTEAFF TGTGCCAGTAGTACCGACAGGGGTACGAACACTGAAGCTTTCTTT
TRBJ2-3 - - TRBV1 CTSSPTSTDTQYF TGCACCAGCAGCCCAACTAGCACAGATACGCAGTATTTT
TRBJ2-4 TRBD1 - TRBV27 CASSPSTGAAIQYF TGTGCCAGCAGTCCCTCTACAGGGGCGGCCATTCAGTACTTC
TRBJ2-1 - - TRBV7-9 CASSLSLYNEQFF TGTGCCAGCAGCCTGTCCCTCTACAATGAGCAGTTCTTC
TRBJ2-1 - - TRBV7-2 CASSSSGGFNEQFF TGTGCCAGCAGCTCATCTGGCGGGTTTAATGAGCAGTTCTTC
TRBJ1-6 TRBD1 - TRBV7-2 CASSLTGDNSPLHF TGTGCCAGCAGCCTGACAGGGGATAATTCACCCCTCCACTTT
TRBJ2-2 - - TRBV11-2 CASSPGTGRSSTGELFF TGTGCCAGCAGCCCCGGGACTGGGCGGTCTTCCACCGGGGAGCTGTTTTTT
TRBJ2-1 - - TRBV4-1 CASSQEGGLAVRDLNEQFF TGCGCCAGCAGCCAAGAAGGGGGCTTAGCGGTAAGGGATCTCAATGAGCAGTTCTTC
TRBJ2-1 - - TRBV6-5 CASGGNYNEQFF TGTGCCAGCGGCGGGAACTACAATGAGCAGTTCTTC
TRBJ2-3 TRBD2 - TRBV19 CASSLGRLAGVGTQYF TGTGCCAGTAGCCTCGGTCGACTAGCGGGTGTCGGTACGCAGTATTTT
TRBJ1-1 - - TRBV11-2 CASSLDRGHGGVTEAFF TGTGCCAGCAGCTTAGATAGAGGACACGGTGGTGTCACTGAAGCTTTCTTT
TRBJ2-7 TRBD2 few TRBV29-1 CSVDLLANEQYF TGCAGCGTTGACTTACTAGCGAATGAGCAGTACTTC
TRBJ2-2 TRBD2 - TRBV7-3 CASSSPGLAGTGELFF TGTGCCAGCAGCTCACCGGGACTAGCGGGAACCGGGGAGCTGTTTTTT
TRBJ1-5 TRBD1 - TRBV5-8 CASSLTGQGGGNQPQHF TGTGCCAGCAGCTTGACTGGACAGGGGGGCGGCAATCAGCCCCAGCATTTT
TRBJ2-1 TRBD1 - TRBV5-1 CASSPSGQYNEQFF TGCGCCAGCAGCCCCTCGGGACAGTACAATGAGCAGTTCTTC
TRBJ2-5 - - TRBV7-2 CASSLMTVGETQYF TGTGCCAGCAGCTTAATGACAGTTGGGGAGACCCAGTACTTC
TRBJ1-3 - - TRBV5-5 CASSLRGAGGNTIYF TGTGCCAGCAGCTTGCGGGGGGCTGGAGGAAACACCATATATTTT
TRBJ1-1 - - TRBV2 CASSEWSTEAFF TGTGCCAGCAGTGAATGGAGCACTGAAGCTTTCTTT
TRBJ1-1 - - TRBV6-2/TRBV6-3 CASSFSFTGPHSLNTEAFF TGTGCCAGCAGTTTTTCATTTACAGGGCCTCATTCTTTGAACACTGAAGCTTTCTTT